This T cell receptor (beta chain) was documented in a study of blood T cell repertoires in COVID-19. The repertoire was sequenced with immunoSEQ multiplex PCR; TCRdb's copy has only in-frame clones and lacks some. This table has 180,000 or so clones, over 75% appearing once. The sequence was collected from a man between 60 and 75 years old with acute or convalescent COVID-19. Sequencing was performed on peripheral blood.

The CDR3 loop reads CASSARTGRDTEAFF. The CDR3 DNA sequence: TGCGCCAGCAGCGCTAGGACAGGGCGCGACACTGAAGCTTTCTTT. This chain connects TRBV5-1 to TRBJ1-1; 8 bases align to TRBD1. With V trimmed by 4 bases and J by 3 bases, 8 bases remained unmatched. The CDR3 runs 15 residues. Germline V CDR1 and CDR2: SGHRS, YFSETQ.